The next 14 T cell receptor beta chains were all read from a single sample in a study of shared clonotypes between healthy human individuals. Profiling relied on immunoSEQ multiplex PCR, and the TCRdb table lists in-frame clones only, not all of them. This sample yields approximately 2,300,000 clones, of which less than 95% are seen a single time; 0.3% to 0.45% belongs to the top ten. Sequenced sample: naive CD4+ T cells from PBMCs. Subset in this sample: CD45RA+ positively selected. These receptor sequences come from a man between 18 and 35 years old in good health. Some clones in this sample may be carry-over from other donors' samples.

Of note for this clone: Other nucleotide sequences from this sample produce the same CDR3. The chain links TRBV2 to TRBJ2-2, with D perhaps matching TRBD1 or TRBD2 (5 bases each). Germline V gene data show CDR1 as SNHLY and CDR2 as FYNNEI. The CDR3 covers 15 residues. The V gene lost 6 bases and the J gene lost 4 bases, with 15 bases spanning the gap. In DNA, the CDR3 is TGTGCCAGCAGGGGGCTGCGAGGGCCCACCGGGGAGCTGTTTTTT. It codes for CASRGLRGPTGELFF.

The CDR3, as DNA: TGTGCCAGCAGACCGGGACAGCCTGGGGCCAACGTCCTGACTTTC. Its protein is CASRPGQPGANVLTF. The genes are TRBV28 and TRBJ2-6, with 7 positions matching TRBD1. This CDR3 contains 15 residues. The V and J ends lost 6 bases and 2 bases, in that order; junction bases with no gene match: 4. Per germline, CDR1 MDHEN and CDR2 SYDVKM.

The chain combines TRBV28 with TRBJ1-1; tentatively, D is TRBD1 (6 bases). This CDR3 spans 18 amino acids. Trimming removed 3 bases at V and 1 base at J, with 21 bases between. The germline V gene encodes CDR1 MDHEN and CDR2 SYDVKM. The CDR3 nucleotides are TGTGCCAGCAGTTTTGGGGGGGCGAAGCCACAAGGGAACACTGAAGCTTTCTTT. Translation gives CASSFGGAKPQGNTEAFF.

The chain recombines TRBV7-6 with TRBJ1-5; D gene ambiguous. The CDR3 runs 16 residues. V gave up 4 bases and J gave up 3 bases, with 16 bases separating them. The germline V gene encodes CDR1 SGHVS and CDR2 FNYEAQ. CDR3 bases: TGTGCCAGCAGCTCTGGCCTAGGCGGTCTCAATCAGCCCCAGCATTTT. Protein sequence: CASSSGLGGLNQPQHF.

The chain recombines TRBV9 with TRBJ2-7, with 10 bases aligning to TRBD2. Germline CDR1 and CDR2: SGDLS and YYNGEE. With 0 bases clipped from V and 0 bases from J, the junction kept 3 bases outside the gene matches. This CDR3 has 16 amino acids. CDR3 protein: CASSVGLAGDSYEQYF. As DNA, the CDR3 is TGTGCCAGCAGCGTAGGCCTAGCGGGGGACTCCTACGAGCAGTACTTC.

The genes are TRBV5-6 and TRBJ2-5, with 8 bases matching TRBD1. This CDR3 has 13 residues. Germline V CDR1 and CDR2: SGHDT, YYEEEE. Trimming at V came to 1 base and at J to 5 bases, leaving 1 base not matched to a gene. The CDR3 DNA reads as TGTGCCAGCAGCTTGTACAGGGGGGAGACCCAGTACTTC. Its protein is CASSLYRGETQYF.

The rearrangement joins TRBV5-1 to TRBJ2-5; 7 positions match TRBD1. The germline V gene has CDR1 SGHRS and CDR2 YFSETQ. This CDR3 comprises 14 residues. With 4 bases clipped from V and 5 bases from J, the junction kept 8 bases outside the gene matches. CDR3 protein: CASSAYRGSETQYF. The DNA for the CDR3 is TGCGCCAGCAGCGCTTACAGGGGATCGGAGACCCAGTACTTC.

The sample holds one count of this clone. Other DNA sequences within the sample encode an identical CDR3. The gene calls are TRBV5-1 and TRBJ2-5; TRBD1 aligns across 7 bases. V trimming: 3 bases; J trimming: 4 bases; junction bases outside the gene matches: 9. This CDR3 is 15 amino acids long. In germline, CDR1 is SGHRS, CDR2 YFSETQ. The CDR3 region has the DNA TGCGCCAGCAGCTCCACAGGGGTCTTAGGAGAGACCCAGTACTTC. Translated, it gives CASSSTGVLGETQYF.

CDR3 in amino acids: CASSRSRDKGYEQYF. The CDR3 nucleotides read TGTGCCAGCAGCCGTTCCCGGGACAAAGGCTACGAGCAGTACTTC. The chain combines TRBV2 with TRBJ2-7; D is perhaps TRBD1 (6 bases). Germline V CDR1 and CDR2: SNHLY, FYNNEI. Trimming removed 6 bases at V and 3 bases at J, with 18 bases between. This CDR3 has 15 amino acids.

The V call is TRBV11-3, the J call TRBJ2-7; 7 positions match TRBD1. Trimming cost V 4 bases and J 4 bases; bases outside gene matches: 7. CDR1 is SGHNT, CDR2 YENEEA, per germline. This CDR3 has 14 amino acids. The CDR3 DNA reads TGTGCCAGCAGCTCCCGGGACAGAGTTTACGAGCAGTACTTC. This encodes CASSSRDRVYEQYF.

The chain links TRBV6-6 to TRBJ2-5; 10 nucleotides line up with TRBD1. This CDR3 has 14 amino acids. Trimming removed 6 bases from V and 5 bases from J; junction bases left unmatched: 6. Germline V gene lookup returns CDR1 MNHNY and CDR2 SVGAGI (reference sequence). The CDR3 bases are TGTGCCAGCAGCCTAGGGACAGGGGCTGAGACCCAGTACTTC. Residues: CASSLGTGAETQYF.

The chain is built from TRBV6-5 and TRBJ2-5; unclear D gene. The V end was cut by 2 bases, the J end by 5 bases, with 12 bases between. In germline, CDR1 is MNHEY, CDR2 SVGAGI. The CDR3 consists of 14 residues. The DNA of the CDR3 is TGTGCCAGCAGTTACCCCGGGTTAAAGGAGACCCAGTACTTC. This codes for CASSYPGLKETQYF.

The CDR3 nucleotides read TGTGCCAGCAGCTCCCGGGGGGTAGAGGGTTACGAGCAGTACTTC. Protein: CASSSRGVEGYEQYF. The rearrangement joins TRBV5-4 to TRBJ2-7; 7 nucleotides line up with TRBD2. CDR1 is SGHNT and CDR2 is YYREEE in the germline V gene (reference sequence). This CDR3 has 15 amino acids. The V and J ends lost 3 bases and 4 bases, in that order; junction bases with no gene match: 10.

The chain recombines TRBV5-1 with TRBJ1-2, with D unclear. Trimming left V 4 bases short and J 7 bases short, with 17 bases between. The germline V gene has CDR1 SGHRS and CDR2 YFSETQ. The CDR3 is made up of 14 amino acids. CDR3 DNA sequence: TGCGCCAGCAGCCTGGGCCCCGAGGGCGGTGGCTACACCTTC. Its protein product is CASSLGPEGGGYTF.